This TCR beta chain was sequenced for a study of T cells after yellow fever vaccination. Study details: Where fractions had low cell numbers, libraries were prepared from them with the SMART-Seq v4 Ultra Low Input RNA kit. Findings and limits, study-wide: Clones from primary vaccination mostly reappeared after the booster (about 97% CD4, under 90% CD8). Weaker, the secondary response had a peak occurring faster, on day 5 versus 15.

The study made its TCR cDNA through 5'RACE template switching. That step introduced a universal primer site along with UMIs. TCRdb re-derived calls from the 5' RACE reads in MiXCR, one entry per CDR3 protein. The sample holds 200,000 to 300,000 distinct CDR3 sequences, 3.6% seen once. This clonotype was recorded many times. Antigen unknown. The CDR3 sequence is 13 residues long. V was trimmed by 5 bases and J by 3 bases, leaving 10 bases between them. Here the sequenced sample was PBMCs, taken 15 days after the yellow fever booster vaccination. This chain joins TRBV12-3 or TRBV12-4 and TRBJ1-2; no firm D call. The sequence came from a man younger than 30 who received the YFV17D yellow fever vaccine. This CDR3 is CASSPDGYYGYTF. CDR3 coding DNA: TGTGCCAGCAGTCCGGACGGGTACTATGGCTACACCTTC.